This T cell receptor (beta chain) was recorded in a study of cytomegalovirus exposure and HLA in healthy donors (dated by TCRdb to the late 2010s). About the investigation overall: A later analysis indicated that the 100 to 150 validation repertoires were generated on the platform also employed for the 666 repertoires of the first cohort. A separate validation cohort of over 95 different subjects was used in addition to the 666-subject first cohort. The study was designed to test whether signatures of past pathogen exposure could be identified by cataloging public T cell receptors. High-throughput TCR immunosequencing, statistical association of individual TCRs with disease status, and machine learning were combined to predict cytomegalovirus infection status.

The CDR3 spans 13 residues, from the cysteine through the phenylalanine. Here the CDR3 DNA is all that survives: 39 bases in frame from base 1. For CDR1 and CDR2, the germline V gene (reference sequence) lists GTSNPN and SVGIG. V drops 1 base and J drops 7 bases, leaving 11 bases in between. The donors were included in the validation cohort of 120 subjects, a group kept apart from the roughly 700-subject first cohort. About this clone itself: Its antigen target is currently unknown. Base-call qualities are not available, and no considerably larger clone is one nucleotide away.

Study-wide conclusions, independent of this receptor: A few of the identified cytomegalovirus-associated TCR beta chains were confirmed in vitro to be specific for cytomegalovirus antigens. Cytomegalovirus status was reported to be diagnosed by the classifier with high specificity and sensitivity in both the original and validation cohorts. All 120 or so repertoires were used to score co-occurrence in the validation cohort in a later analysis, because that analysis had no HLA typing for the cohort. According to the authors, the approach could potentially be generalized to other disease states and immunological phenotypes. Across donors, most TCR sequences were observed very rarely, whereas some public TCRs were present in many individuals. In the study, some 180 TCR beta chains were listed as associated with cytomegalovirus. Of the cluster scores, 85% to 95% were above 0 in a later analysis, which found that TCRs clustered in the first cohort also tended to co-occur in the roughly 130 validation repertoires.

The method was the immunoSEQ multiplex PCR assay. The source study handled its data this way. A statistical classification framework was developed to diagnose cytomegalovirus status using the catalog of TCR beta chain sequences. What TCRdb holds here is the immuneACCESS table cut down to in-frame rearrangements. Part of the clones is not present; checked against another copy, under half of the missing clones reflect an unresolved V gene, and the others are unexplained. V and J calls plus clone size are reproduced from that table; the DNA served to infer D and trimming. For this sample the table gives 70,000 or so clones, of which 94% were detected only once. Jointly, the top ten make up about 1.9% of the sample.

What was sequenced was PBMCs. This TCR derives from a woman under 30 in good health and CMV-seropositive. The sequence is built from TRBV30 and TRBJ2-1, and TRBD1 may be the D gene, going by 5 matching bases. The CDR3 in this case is CAWSEGARNEQFF. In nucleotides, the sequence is TGTGCCTGGAGTGAAGGGGCGAGGAATGAGCAGTTCTTC.